This entry features one T cell receptor beta chain sequence. The target antigen is unknown. Produced via immunoSEQ multiplex PCR; TCRdb's table is partial and in-frame only. Found here are around 76,000 clones, about four fifths of them singletons; the top ten hold 0.65% to 0.85%. The ends lost 4 bases at V and 6 bases at J; junction bases unmatched: 2. Germline assignment: CDR1 KGHSH and CDR2 LQKENI. This CDR3 is built from 12 residues. The sample is drawn from a study of T cell clones after liver transplantation. About the research overall: Without induction therapy, subjects received standard immunosuppression until 12-24 months post-transplant. Timepoints were pre-transplant, pre-withdrawal, and after withdrawal was completed or failed. Whole-study results and caveats: Donor-reactive sequences fell more than third party-reactive ones, suggesting partial deletion.

The sequencing used CD4+ T cells from blood, collected 12 months after liver transplant. This receptor was identified in a human patient who received a liver transplant. Some T cells may have come from the graft donor. V and J are TRBV18 and TRBJ2-7; 8 bases agree with TRBD1. CDR3 DNA sequence: TGTGCCAGCTCACGTGGACAGGGCGAGCAGTACTTC. Its translation: CASSRGQGEQYF.